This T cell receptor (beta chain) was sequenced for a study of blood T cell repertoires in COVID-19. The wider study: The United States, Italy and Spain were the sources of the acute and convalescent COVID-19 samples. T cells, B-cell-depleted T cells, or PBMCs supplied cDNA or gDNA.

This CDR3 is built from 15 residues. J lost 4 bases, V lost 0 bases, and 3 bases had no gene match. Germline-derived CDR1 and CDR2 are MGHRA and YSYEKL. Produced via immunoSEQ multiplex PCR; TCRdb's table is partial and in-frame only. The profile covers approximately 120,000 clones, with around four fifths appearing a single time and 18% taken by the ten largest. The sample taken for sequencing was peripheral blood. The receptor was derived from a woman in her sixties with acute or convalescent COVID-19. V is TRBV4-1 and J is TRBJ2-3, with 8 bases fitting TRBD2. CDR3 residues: CASSQERTSPDTQYF. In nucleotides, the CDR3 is TGCGCCAGCAGCCAAGAAAGGACTAGCCCAGATACGCAGTATTTT.